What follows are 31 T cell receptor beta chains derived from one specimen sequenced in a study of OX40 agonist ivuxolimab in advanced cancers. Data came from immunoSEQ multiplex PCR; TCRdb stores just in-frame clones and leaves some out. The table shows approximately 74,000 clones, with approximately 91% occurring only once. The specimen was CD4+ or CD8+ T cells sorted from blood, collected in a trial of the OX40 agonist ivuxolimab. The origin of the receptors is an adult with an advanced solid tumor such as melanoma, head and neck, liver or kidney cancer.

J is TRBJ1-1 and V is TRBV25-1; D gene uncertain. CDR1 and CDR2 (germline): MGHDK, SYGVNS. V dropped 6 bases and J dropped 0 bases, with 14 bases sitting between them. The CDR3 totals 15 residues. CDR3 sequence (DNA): TGTGCCAGCAGGACCCCCCCGCAGCTGAACACTGAAGCTTTCTTT. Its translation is CASRTPPQLNTEAFF.

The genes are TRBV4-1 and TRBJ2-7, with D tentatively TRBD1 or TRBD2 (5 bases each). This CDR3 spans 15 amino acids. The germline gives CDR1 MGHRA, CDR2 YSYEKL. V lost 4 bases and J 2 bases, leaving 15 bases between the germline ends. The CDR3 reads CASSPNRDLTYEQYF. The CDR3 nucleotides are TGCGCCAGCAGCCCCAACCGGGACCTCACCTACGAGCAGTACTTC.

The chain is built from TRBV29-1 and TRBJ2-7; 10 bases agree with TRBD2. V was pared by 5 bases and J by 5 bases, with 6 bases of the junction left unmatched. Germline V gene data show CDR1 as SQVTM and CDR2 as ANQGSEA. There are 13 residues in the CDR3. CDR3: CSVWTSGGHEQYF. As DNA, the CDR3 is TGCAGCGTTTGGACTAGCGGCGGACACGAGCAGTACTTC.

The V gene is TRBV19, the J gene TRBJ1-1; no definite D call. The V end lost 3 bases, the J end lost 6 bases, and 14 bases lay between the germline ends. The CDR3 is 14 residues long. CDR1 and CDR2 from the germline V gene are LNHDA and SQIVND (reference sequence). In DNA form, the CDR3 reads TGTGCCAGTAGTATCTCGGGGTCTGGCCCTGAAGCTTTCTTT. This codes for CASSISGSGPEAFF.

CDR3 region: CASSLGLGWTGLGHETQYF. The CDR3 nucleotides read TGTGCCAGCAGCTTAGGTTTGGGATGGACAGGGTTGGGCCACGAGACCCAGTACTTC. This chain uses TRBV11-2 with TRBJ2-5; TRBD1 agrees at 8 bases. V was clipped by 1 base and J by 5 bases; unmatched bases: 18. Germline V gene sequence: CDR1 SGHAT, CDR2 FQNNGV. This CDR3 is 19 amino acids long.

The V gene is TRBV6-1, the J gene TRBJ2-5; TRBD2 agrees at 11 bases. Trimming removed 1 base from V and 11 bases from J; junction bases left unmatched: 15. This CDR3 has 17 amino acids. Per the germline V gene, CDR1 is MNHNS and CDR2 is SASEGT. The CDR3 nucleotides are TGTGCCAGCAGTGAAGGTTCCACTAGCGGGAGATCCTTGATGCAGTACTTC. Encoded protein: CASSEGSTSGRSLMQYF.

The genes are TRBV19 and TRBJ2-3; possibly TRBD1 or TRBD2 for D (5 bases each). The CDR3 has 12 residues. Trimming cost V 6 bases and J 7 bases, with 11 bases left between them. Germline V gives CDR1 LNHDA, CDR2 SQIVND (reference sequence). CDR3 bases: TGTGCCAGTAGGGGGACCCTCAATACGCAGTATTTT. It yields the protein CASRGTLNTQYF.

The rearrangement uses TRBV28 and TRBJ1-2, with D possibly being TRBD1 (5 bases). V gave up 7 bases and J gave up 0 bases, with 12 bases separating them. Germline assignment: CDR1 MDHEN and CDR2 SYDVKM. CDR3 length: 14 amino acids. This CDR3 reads CASMGGPSNYGYTF. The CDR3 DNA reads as TGTGCCAGCATGGGGGGACCTTCTAACTATGGCTACACCTTC.

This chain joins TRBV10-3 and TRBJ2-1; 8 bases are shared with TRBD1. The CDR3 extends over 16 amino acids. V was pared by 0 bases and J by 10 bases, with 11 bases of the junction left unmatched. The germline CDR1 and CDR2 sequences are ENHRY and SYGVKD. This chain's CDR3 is CAISESGQGAFLEQFF. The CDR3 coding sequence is TGTGCCATCAGTGAGTCGGGGCAGGGGGCGTTCTTGGAGCAGTTCTTC.

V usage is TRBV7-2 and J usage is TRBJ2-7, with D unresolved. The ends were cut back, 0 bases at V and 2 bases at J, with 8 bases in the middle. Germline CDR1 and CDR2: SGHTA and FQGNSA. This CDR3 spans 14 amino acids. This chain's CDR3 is CASSLALITYEQYF. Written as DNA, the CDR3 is TGTGCCAGCAGCTTAGCTCTGATAACCTACGAGCAGTACTTC.

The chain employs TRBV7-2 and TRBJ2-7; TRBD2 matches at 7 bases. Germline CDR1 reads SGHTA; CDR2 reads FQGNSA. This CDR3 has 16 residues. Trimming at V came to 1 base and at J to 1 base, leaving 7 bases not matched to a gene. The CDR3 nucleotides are TGTGCCAGCAGCTTAGGCGAAGCGGGAAGGTCCTACGAGCAGTACTTC. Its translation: CASSLGEAGRSYEQYF.

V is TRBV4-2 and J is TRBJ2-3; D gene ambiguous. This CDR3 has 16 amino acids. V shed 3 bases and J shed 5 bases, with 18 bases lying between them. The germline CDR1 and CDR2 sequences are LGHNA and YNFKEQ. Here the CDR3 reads CASSHETPRSKDTQYF. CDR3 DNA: TGTGCCAGCAGCCATGAAACTCCCCGGTCGAAAGATACGCAGTATTTT.

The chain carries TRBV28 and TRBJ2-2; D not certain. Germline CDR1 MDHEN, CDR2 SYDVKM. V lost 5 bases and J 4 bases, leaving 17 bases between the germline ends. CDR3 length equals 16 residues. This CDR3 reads CASSTPTLLGTGELFF. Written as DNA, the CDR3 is TGTGCCAGCAGTACCCCGACACTGCTCGGCACCGGGGAGCTGTTTTTT.

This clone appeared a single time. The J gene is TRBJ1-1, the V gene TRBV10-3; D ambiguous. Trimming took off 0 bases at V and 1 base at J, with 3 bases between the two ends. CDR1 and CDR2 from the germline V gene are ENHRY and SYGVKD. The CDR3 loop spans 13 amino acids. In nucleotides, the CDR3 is TGTGCCATCAGTGAGTCGCAGAACACTGAAGCTTTCTTT. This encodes CAISESQNTEAFF.

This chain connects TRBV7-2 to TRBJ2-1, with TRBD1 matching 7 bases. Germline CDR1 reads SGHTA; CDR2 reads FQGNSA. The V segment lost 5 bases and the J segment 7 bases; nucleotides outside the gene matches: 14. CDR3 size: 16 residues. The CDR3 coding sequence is TGTGCCAGCAGCCCCCAGACAGGGCCCACACTTAATGAGCAGTTCTTC. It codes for CASSPQTGPTLNEQFF.

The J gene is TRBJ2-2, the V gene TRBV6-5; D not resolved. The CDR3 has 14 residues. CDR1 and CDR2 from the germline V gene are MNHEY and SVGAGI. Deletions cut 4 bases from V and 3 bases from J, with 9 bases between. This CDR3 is CASSFVQDTGELFF. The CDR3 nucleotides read TGTGCCAGCAGTTTTGTGCAGGACACCGGGGAGCTGTTTTTT.

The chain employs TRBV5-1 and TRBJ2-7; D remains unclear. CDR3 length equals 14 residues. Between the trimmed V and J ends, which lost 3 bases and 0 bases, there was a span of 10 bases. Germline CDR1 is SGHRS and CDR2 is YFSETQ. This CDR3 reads CASSWGQPSYEQYF. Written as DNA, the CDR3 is TGCGCCAGCAGCTGGGGTCAGCCCTCCTACGAGCAGTACTTC.

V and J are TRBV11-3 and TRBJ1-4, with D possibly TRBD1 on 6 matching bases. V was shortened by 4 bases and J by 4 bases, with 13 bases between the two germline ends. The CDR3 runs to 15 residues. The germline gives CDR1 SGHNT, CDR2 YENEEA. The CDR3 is CASSSPRGSNEKLFF. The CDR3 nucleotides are TGTGCCAGCAGCTCGCCGAGGGGGAGTAATGAAAAACTGTTTTTT.

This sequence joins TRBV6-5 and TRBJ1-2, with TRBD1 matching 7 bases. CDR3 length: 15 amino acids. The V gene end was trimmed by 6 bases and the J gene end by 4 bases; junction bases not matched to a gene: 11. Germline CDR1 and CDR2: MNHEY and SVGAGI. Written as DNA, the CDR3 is TGTGCCAGCAGGCCTTCGACAGGGAGCGGCTATGGCTACACCTTC. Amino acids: CASRPSTGSGYGYTF.

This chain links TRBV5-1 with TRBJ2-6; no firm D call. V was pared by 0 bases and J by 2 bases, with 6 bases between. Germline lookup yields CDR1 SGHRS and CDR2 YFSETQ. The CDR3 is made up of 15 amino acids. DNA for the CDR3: TGCGCCAGCAGCTTGGAACATACTGGGGCCAACGTCCTGACTTTC. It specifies CASSLEHTGANVLTF. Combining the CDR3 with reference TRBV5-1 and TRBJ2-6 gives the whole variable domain KAGVTQTPRYLIKTRGQQVTLSCSPISGHRSVSWYQQTPGQGLQFLFEYFSETQRNKGNFPGRFSGRQFSNSRSEMNVSTLELGDSALYLCASSLEHTGANVLTFGAGSRLTVL.

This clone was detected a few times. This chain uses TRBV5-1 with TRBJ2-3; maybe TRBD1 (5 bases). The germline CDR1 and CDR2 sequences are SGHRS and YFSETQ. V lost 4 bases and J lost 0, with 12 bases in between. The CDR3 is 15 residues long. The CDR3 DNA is TGCGCCAGCAGCCCCCAGGCAGGGAGCACAGATACGCAGTATTTT. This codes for CASSPQAGSTDTQYF.

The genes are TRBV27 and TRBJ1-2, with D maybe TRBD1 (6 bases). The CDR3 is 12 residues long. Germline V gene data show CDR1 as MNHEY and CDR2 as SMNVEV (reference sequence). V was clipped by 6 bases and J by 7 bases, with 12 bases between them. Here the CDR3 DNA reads TGTGCCAGCAGAAACAGGGCTGGTGGCTACACCTTC. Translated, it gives CASRNRAGGYTF.

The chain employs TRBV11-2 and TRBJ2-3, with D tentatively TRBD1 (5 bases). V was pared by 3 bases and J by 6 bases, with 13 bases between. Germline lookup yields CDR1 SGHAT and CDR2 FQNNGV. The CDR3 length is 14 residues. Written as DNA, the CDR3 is TGTGCCAGCAGCTTCTTACAGGATGTGGATACGCAGTATTTT. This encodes CASSFLQDVDTQYF.

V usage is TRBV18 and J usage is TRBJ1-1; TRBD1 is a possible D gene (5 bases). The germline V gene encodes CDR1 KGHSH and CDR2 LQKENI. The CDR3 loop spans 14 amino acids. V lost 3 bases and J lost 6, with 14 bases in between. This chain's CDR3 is CASSPSTALAEAFF. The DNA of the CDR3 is TGTGCCAGCTCACCTTCGACAGCTCTGGCTGAAGCTTTCTTT.

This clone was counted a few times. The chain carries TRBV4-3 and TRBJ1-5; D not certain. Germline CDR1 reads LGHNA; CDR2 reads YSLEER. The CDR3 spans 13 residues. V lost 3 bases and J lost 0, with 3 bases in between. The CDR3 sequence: CASSQNSNQPQHF. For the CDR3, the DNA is TGCGCCAGCAGCCAGAATAGCAATCAGCCCCAGCATTTT.

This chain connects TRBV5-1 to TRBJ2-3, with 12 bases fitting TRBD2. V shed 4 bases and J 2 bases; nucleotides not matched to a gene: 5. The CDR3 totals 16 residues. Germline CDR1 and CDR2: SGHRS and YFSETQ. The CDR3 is CASSPGTSGFTDTQYF. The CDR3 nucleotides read TGCGCCAGCAGCCCCGGGACTAGCGGGTTCACAGATACGCAGTATTTT. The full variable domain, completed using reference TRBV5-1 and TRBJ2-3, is KAGVTQTPRYLIKTRGQQVTLSCSPISGHRSVSWYQQTPGQGLQFLFEYFSETQRNKGNFPGRFSGRQFSNSRSEMNVSTLELGDSALYLCASSPGTSGFTDTQYFGPGTRLTVL.

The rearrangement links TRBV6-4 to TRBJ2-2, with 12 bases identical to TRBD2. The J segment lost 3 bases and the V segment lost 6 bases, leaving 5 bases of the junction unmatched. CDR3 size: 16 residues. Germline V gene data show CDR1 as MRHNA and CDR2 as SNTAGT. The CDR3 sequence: CASSETSGRYTGELFF. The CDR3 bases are TGTGCCAGCAGCGAAACTAGCGGGAGGTACACCGGGGAGCTGTTTTTT.

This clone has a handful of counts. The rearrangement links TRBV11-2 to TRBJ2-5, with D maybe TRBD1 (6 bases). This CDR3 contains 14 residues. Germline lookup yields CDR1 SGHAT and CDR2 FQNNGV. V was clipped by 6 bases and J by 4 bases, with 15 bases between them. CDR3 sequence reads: CASRETGPGETQYF. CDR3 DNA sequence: TGTGCCAGCAGAGAAACAGGGCCCGGAGAGACCCAGTACTTC.

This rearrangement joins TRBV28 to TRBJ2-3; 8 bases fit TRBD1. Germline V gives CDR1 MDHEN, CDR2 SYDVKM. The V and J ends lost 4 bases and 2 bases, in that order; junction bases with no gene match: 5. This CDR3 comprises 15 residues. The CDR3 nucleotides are TGTGCCAGCAGTTCGACAGGGGTCTTCACAGATACGCAGTATTTT. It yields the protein CASSSTGVFTDTQYF.

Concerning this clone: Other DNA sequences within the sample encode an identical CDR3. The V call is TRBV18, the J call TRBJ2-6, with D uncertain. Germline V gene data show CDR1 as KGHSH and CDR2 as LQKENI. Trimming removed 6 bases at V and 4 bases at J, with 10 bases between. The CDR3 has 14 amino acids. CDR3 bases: TGTGCCAGCTCCCCAGGAGACGGGGCCAACGTCCTGACTTTC. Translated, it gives CASSPGDGANVLTF.

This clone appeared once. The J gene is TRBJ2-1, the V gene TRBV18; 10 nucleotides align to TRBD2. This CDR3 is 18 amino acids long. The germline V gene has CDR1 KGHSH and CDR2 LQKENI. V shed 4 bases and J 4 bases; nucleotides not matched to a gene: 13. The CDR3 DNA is TGTGCCAGCTCACTGGCTAGCGGGAGTGTTTCCCTGTACAATGAGCAGTTCTTC. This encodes CASSLASGSVSLYNEQFF. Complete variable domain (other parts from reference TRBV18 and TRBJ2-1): NAGVMQNPRHLVRRRGQEARLRCSPMKGHSHVYWYRQLPEEGLKFMVYLQKENIIDESGMPKERFSAEFPKEGPSILRIQQVVRGDSAAYFCASSLASGSVSLYNEQFFGPGTRLTVL.